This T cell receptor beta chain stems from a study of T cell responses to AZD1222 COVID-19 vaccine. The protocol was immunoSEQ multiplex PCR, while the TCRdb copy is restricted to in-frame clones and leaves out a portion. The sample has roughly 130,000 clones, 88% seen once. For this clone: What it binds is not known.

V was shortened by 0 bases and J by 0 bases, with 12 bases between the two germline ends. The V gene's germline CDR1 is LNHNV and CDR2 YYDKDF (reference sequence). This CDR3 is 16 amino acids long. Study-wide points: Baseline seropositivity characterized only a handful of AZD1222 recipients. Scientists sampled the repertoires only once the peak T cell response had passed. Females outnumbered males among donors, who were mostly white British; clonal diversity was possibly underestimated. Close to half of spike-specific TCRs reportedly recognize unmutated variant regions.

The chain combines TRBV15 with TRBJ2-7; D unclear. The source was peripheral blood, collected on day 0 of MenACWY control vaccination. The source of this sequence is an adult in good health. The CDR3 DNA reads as TGTGCCACCAGCAGAGATCTTGCGGTAAGCTCCTACGAGCAGTACTTC. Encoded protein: CATSRDLAVSSYEQYF.